A selection of T cell receptor beta chains follows, all from one sample in a study of T cell responses to AZD1222 COVID-19 vaccine. Sequencing used immunoSEQ multiplex PCR; TCRdb keeps in-frame clones, though not all of them. The sample contains about 84,000 clones, more than 80% of which appear only once. The sample consisted of peripheral blood, taken on day 0 of AZD1222 vaccination. The receptors derive from an adult in good health. Each CDR3 is given with its conserved first and last residue. D genes are given only for firm matches. Rows give clone size only sometimes, using once, few, many, or a class for an expanded clone.

v_gene: TRBV4-3; j_gene: TRBJ2-6; abundance: NA; d_gene: TRBD1; CDR3aa: CASSLYPGTGAAGANVLTF; CDR3nt: TGCGCCAGCAGCCTGTACCCCGGGACAGGGGCGGCTGGGGCCAACGTCCTGACTTTC
v_gene: TRBV5-1; j_gene: TRBJ2-7; abundance: NA; d_gene: NA; CDR3aa: CASSLEGGSYEQYF; CDR3nt: TGCGCCAGCAGCTTGGAGGGCGGTTCCTACGAGCAGTACTTC
v_gene: TRBV7-9; j_gene: TRBJ2-7; abundance: NA; d_gene: NA; CDR3aa: CASSLRGYEQYF; CDR3nt: TGTGCCAGCAGCTTAAGGGGGTACGAGCAGTACTTC
v_gene: TRBV5-6; j_gene: TRBJ2-1; abundance: NA; d_gene: NA; CDR3aa: CASSSRQVSYNEQFF; CDR3nt: TGTGCCAGCAGCTCAAGACAAGTATCCTACAATGAGCAGTTCTTC
v_gene: TRBV15; j_gene: TRBJ1-5; abundance: NA; d_gene: NA; CDR3aa: CATSRETGDNQPQHF; CDR3nt: TGTGCCACCAGCAGAGAAACGGGAGACAATCAGCCCCAGCATTTT
v_gene: TRBV6-1; j_gene: TRBJ2-7; abundance: NA; d_gene: TRBD1; CDR3aa: CASSDSPGQGHEQYF; CDR3nt: TGTGCCAGCAGTGATTCCCCCGGACAGGGCCACGAGCAGTACTTC
v_gene: TRBV27; j_gene: TRBJ2-1; abundance: NA; d_gene: TRBD2; CDR3aa: CASTWRTSGREFF; CDR3nt: TGTGCCAGCACCTGGAGGACTAGCGGGAGAGAGTTCTTC
v_gene: TRBV6-5; j_gene: TRBJ2-5; abundance: NA; d_gene: TRBD1; CDR3aa: CASTRQGTGETQYF; CDR3nt: TGTGCCAGCACCAGACAGGGAACAGGGGAGACCCAGTACTTC
v_gene: TRBV3-1/TRBV3-2; j_gene: TRBJ1-1; abundance: NA; d_gene: NA; CDR3aa: CASSSRTERGAFF; CDR3nt: TGTGCCAGCAGCTCTCGGACCGAAAGAGGCGCTTTCTTT
v_gene: TRBV28; j_gene: TRBJ1-6; abundance: once; d_gene: NA; CDR3aa: CASSFSRGRSPLHF; CDR3nt: TGTGCCAGCAGTTTTAGTCGGGGAAGGTCACCCCTCCACTTT
v_gene: TRBV12-3/TRBV12-4; j_gene: TRBJ2-1; abundance: NA; d_gene: NA; CDR3aa: CASSFEPRQFF; CDR3nt: TGTGCCAGCAGTTTTGAACCGCGGCAGTTCTTC
v_gene: TRBV6-4; j_gene: TRBJ1-3; abundance: NA; d_gene: NA; CDR3aa: CASSDGQGLSGNTIYF; CDR3nt: TGTGCCAGCAGTGACGGGCAGGGACTCTCTGGAAACACCATATATTTT
v_gene: TRBV28; j_gene: TRBJ1-1; abundance: once; d_gene: TRBD1; CDR3aa: CASSQRDRSNEAFF; CDR3nt: TGTGCCAGCAGTCAACGGGACAGGAGTAATGAAGCTTTCTTT
v_gene: TRBV15; j_gene: TRBJ1-5; abundance: NA; d_gene: NA; CDR3aa: CATSARGLTLYSNQPQHF; CDR3nt: TGTGCCACCAGTGCTAGGGGCCTTACCCTTTATAGCAATCAGCCCCAGCATTTT
v_gene: TRBV6-5; j_gene: TRBJ1-1; abundance: NA; d_gene: NA; CDR3aa: CASRWTSYTEAFF; CDR3nt: TGTGCCAGCAGGTGGACAAGCTACACTGAAGCTTTCTTT
v_gene: TRBV5-5; j_gene: TRBJ2-1; abundance: NA; d_gene: NA; CDR3aa: CASSQGVRLDEQFF; CDR3nt: TGTGCCAGCAGCCAGGGAGTCCGACTCGATGAGCAGTTCTTC
v_gene: TRBV6-5; j_gene: TRBJ1-5; abundance: NA; d_gene: NA; CDR3aa: CASSMGPGKPQHF; CDR3nt: TGTGCCAGCAGTATGGGACCGGGTAAGCCCCAGCATTTT
v_gene: TRBV29-1; j_gene: TRBJ2-2; abundance: NA; d_gene: NA; CDR3aa: CSAEGGTGELFF; CDR3nt: TGCAGCGCCGAAGGGGGGACCGGGGAGCTGTTTTTT
v_gene: TRBV30; j_gene: TRBJ2-7; abundance: NA; d_gene: NA; CDR3aa: CAWRAALEQYF; CDR3nt: TGTGCCTGGAGGGCGGCTCTTGAGCAGTACTTC
v_gene: TRBV2; j_gene: TRBJ2-5; abundance: NA; d_gene: TRBD2; CDR3aa: CASSPLAGAAETQYF; CDR3nt: TGTGCCAGCAGTCCTCTAGCGGGAGCCGCTGAGACCCAGTACTTC
v_gene: TRBV6-5; j_gene: TRBJ2-3; abundance: NA; d_gene: NA; CDR3aa: CASSWAGGTDTQYF; CDR3nt: TGTGCCAGCAGTTGGGCAGGGGGCACAGATACGCAGTATTTT
v_gene: TRBV19; j_gene: TRBJ2-7; abundance: NA; d_gene: TRBD1; CDR3aa: CASSTWTGGFYEQYF; CDR3nt: TGTGCCAGTAGTACTTGGACAGGGGGTTTTTACGAGCAGTACTTC
v_gene: TRBV4-1; j_gene: TRBJ1-2; abundance: once; d_gene: TRBD1; CDR3aa: CASSQAWGQGLYGYTF; CDR3nt: TGCGCCAGCAGCCAAGCTTGGGGACAGGGGCTCTATGGCTACACCTTC
v_gene: TRBV6-5; j_gene: TRBJ2-5; abundance: NA; d_gene: TRBD2; CDR3aa: CASSSTIAGEDETQYF; CDR3nt: TGTGCCAGCAGTTCCACAATAGCGGGAGAAGATGAGACCCAGTACTTC